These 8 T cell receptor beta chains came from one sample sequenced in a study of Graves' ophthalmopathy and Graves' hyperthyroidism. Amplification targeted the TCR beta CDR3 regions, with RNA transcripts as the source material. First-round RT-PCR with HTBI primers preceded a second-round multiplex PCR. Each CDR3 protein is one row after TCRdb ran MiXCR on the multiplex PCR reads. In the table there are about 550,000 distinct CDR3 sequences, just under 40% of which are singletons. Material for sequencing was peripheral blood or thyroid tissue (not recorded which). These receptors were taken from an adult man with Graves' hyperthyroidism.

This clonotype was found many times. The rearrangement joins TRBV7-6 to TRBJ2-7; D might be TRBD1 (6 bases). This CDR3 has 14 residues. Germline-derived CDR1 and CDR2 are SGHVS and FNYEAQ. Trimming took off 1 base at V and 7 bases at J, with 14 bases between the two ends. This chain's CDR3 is CASSLGLGAGEQYF. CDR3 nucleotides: TGTGCCAGCAGCTTAGGTCTGGGGGCTGGGGAGCAGTACTTC.

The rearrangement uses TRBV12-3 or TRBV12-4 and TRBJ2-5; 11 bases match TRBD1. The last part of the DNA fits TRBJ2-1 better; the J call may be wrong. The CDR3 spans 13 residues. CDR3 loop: CASSRRDRGEQFF. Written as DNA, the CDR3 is TGTGCCAGCAGTAGACGGGACAGGGGGGAGCAGTTCTTC.

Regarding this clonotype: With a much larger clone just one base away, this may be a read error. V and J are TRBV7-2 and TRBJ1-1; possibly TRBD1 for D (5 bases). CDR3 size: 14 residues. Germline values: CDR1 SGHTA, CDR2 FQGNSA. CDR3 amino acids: CASSSGPLSTEAFF. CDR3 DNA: TGCGCCAGCAGCTCGGGACCCTTGAGCACTGAAGCTTTCTTT.

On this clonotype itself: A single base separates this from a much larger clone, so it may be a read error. The CDR3 is CASSKVGYGYTF. The CDR3 DNA reads as TGTGCCAGCAGTAAGGTGGGCTATGGCTACACCTTC. The chain is built from TRBV2 and TRBJ1-2; D is uncertain. Trimming left V 5 bases short and J 4 bases short, with 8 bases between. The CDR3 is made up of 12 amino acids. Germline V lookup: CDR1 SNHLY, CDR2 FYNNEI.

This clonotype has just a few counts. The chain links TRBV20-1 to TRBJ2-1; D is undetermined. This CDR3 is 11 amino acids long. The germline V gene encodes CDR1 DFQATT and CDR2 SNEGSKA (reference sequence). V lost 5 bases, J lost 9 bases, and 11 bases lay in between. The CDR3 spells CSASLDTEQFF. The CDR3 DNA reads TGCAGTGCTTCCCTAGACACTGAGCAGTTCTTC.

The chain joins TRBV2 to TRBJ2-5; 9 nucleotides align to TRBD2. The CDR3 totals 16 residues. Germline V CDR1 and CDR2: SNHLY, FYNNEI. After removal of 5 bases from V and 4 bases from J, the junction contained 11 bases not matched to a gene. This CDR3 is CASSSRRGGGGETQYF. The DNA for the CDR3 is TGTGCCAGCAGTTCCCGGCGGGGGGGGGGAGGAGAGACCCAGTACTTC.

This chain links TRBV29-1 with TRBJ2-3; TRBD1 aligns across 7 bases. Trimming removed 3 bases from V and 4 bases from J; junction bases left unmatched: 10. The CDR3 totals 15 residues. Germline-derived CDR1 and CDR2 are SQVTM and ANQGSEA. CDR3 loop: CSVDGSTGFPDTQYF. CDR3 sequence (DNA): TGCAGCGTTGACGGCTCGACAGGGTTCCCAGATACGCAGTATTTT.

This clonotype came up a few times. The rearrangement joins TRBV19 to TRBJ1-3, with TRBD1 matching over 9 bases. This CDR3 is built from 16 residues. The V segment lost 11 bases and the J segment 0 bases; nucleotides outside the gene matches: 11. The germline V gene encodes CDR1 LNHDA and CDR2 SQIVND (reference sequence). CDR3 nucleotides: TGTGCCTTGAACCGGGACAGGGCCCACTCTGGAAACACCATATATTTT. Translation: CALNRDRAHSGNTIYF.